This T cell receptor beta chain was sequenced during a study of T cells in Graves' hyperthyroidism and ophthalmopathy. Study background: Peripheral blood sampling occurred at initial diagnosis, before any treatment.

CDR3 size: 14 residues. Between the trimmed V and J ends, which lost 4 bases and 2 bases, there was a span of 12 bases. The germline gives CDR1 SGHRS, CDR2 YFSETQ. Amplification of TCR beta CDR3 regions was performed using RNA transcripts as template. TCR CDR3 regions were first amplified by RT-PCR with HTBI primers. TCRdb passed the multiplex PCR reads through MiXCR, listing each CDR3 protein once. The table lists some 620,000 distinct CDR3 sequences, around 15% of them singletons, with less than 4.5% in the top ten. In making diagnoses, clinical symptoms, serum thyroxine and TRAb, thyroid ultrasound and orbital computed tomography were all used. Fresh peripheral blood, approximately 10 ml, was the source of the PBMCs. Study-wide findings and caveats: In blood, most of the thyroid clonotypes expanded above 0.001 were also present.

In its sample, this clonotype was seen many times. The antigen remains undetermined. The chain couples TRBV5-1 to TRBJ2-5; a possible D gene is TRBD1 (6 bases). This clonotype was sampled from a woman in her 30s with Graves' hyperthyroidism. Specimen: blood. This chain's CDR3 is CASSPTDSQETQYF. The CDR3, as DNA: TGCGCCAGCAGCCCGACGGACAGTCAAGAGACCCAGTACTTC. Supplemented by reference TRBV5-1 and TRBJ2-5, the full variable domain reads KAGVTQTPRYLIKTRGQQVTLSCSPISGHRSVSWYQQTPGQGLQFLFEYFSETQRNKGNFPGRFSGRQFSNSRSEMNVSTLELGDSALYLCASSPTDSQETQYFGPGTRLLVL.